Listed below are T cell receptor beta chains from one sample, sequenced in a study of cytomegalovirus exposure and HLA in healthy donors. Measured with immunoSEQ multiplex PCR; TCRdb has only the in-frame clones, and not every one. Among approximately 220,000 clones listed, roughly 83% were seen once. Sample: PBMCs. All receptors derive from a boy aged 2 to 9 in good health and CMV-seronegative. Each CDR3 is given with its conserved first and last residue. D genes are given only for firm matches. Clone size is given for some rows only: seen once, a few or many times, or a class if the clone is expanded.

-	TRBJ1-4	TRBV5-1	-	CASSHGRGNNEKLFF	TGCGCCAGCAGCCATGGCAGGGGAAATAATGAAAAACTGTTTTTT
-	TRBJ2-3	TRBV5-1	TRBD2	CASSFLAGGTDTQYF	TGCGCCAGCAGCTTTCTAGCGGGAGGCACAGATACGCAGTATTTT
-	TRBJ2-7	TRBV9	TRBD2	CASSPQTSASSYEQYF	TGTGCCAGCAGCCCCCAGACTAGCGCGAGCTCCTACGAGCAGTACTTC
-	TRBJ2-1	TRBV9	-	CASSGGNEQFF	TGTGCCAGCAGCGGCGGTAATGAGCAGTTCTTC
-	TRBJ1-1	TRBV2	-	CASSPRRGTEAFF	TGTGCCAGCAGTCCCCGTAGGGGGACTGAAGCTTTCTTT
-	TRBJ1-1	TRBV6-1	TRBD1	CASRGGGNTEAFF	TGTGCCAGCCGAGGGGGCGGGAACACTGAAGCTTTCTTT
-	TRBJ2-1	TRBV7-2	-	CASSLRGSSYNEQFF	TGTGCCAGCAGCTTGAGAGGGAGCTCCTACAATGAGCAGTTCTTC
-	TRBJ2-3	TRBV11-2	TRBD2	CASSLYGGRADTQYF	TGTGCCAGCAGCTTATACGGCGGGAGGGCGGATACGCAGTATTTT
-	TRBJ1-2	TRBV29-1	-	CSVEDYSTGYGYTF	TGCAGCGTTGAAGATTATTCAACGGGCTATGGCTACACCTTC
-	TRBJ1-1	TRBV7-8	-	CASSLARGMNTEAFF	TGTGCCAGCAGCTTAGCAAGGGGGATGAACACTGAAGCTTTCTTT
-	TRBJ2-1	TRBV13	TRBD2	CASSLWGTSGRAKDEQFF	TGTGCCAGCAGCTTATGGGGGACTAGCGGGAGGGCCAAGGATGAGCAGTTCTTC
-	TRBJ2-2	TRBV20-1	-	CSATYTGELFF	TGCAGTGCTACCTACACCGGGGAGCTGTTTTTT
-	TRBJ2-3	TRBV5-8	TRBD2	CASSLELAGIFSTDTQYF	TGTGCCAGCAGCTTGGAGCTAGCGGGGATTTTTAGCACAGATACGCAGTATTTT
-	TRBJ1-2	TRBV11-2	TRBD1	CASSPTGEGYGYTF	TGTGCCAGCAGCCCTACAGGGGAAGGCTATGGCTACACCTTC
once	TRBJ2-5	TRBV11-2	-	CASSLEFGETQYF	TGTGCCAGCAGCTTAGAATTCGGAGAGACCCAGTACTTC
-	TRBJ2-3	TRBV11-1	-	CASSLKGVEDTQYF	TGTGCCAGCAGCTTAAAGGGGGTGGAGGATACGCAGTATTTT
few	TRBJ2-3	TRBV29-1	TRBD1	CSAEGQGITDTQYF	TGCAGCGCAGAAGGACAGGGGATCACAGATACGCAGTATTTT
-	TRBJ1-1	TRBV6-1	TRBD1	CASRRDSMNTEAFF	TGTGCCAGCAGGAGGGACAGCATGAACACTGAAGCTTTCTTT
-	TRBJ2-1	TRBV2	-	CASSPGGEEFF	TGTGCCAGCAGCCCTGGAGGGGAGGAGTTCTTC
-	TRBJ2-2	TRBV19	-	CASSMGSSTHTGELFF	TGTGCCAGTAGTATGGGATCTAGCACCCACACCGGGGAGCTGTTTTTT
-	TRBJ1-2	TRBV7-6	-	CASSGRPDSYGYTF	TGTGCCAGCAGCGGGCGACCCGACAGCTATGGCTACACCTTC